This T cell receptor (beta chain) was obtained from a study of T-cell reconstitution after alpha-beta-depleted transplantation in children. Study-wide findings and caveats: It was reported that alpha-beta T cells came from several hundred expanded graft clones (about two months after transplant). Day-60 TCRbeta diversity that was high in some patients was derived from surviving recipient T cells and thymic progenitors. By one year post-transplant, T-cell counts and diversity largely arose from T cells that were newly produced.

Construction of the TCRbeta library involved unique molecular identifiers. TCRdb fed the PCR reads into MiXCR, producing one record per CDR3 protein. In the table there are some 180,000 distinct CDR3 sequences, about 7% of which are singletons. The V gene end was trimmed by 5 bases and the J gene end by 3 bases; junction bases not matched to a gene: 7. Germline CDR1 reads SGHTA; CDR2 reads FQGNSA. The CDR3 has 16 amino acids. This clonotype was detected only a few times. Its antigen remains unidentified. The source was PBMCs, collected before TCRalphabeta/CD19-depleted stem cell transplant. The V and J genes are TRBV7-2 and TRBJ1-5, with TRBD1 identical over 10 bases. This sequence was found in a boy aged 2 to 10 with acute lymphoblastic leukemia, due to receive a stem cell transplant. The CDR3 DNA reads as TGTGCCAGCAGCCGTACCGGGACAGGGGACAATCAGCCCCAGCATTTT. It codes for CASSRTGTGDNQPQHF.